Listed below are T cell receptor beta chains from one sample, sequenced in a study of regulatory T cells in long-lasting Graves disease. TCRdb analysed the multiplex PCR reads with MiXCR anew, one entry per CDR3 protein. The sample lists 420,000 or so distinct CDR3 sequences; approximately 16% were seen once. This sample also belongs to another study, concerning T cells in Graves' hyperthyroidism and ophthalmopathy.

The sample in question was peripheral blood mononuclear cells (PBMCs), obtained at new diagnosis, from a patient treated with antithyroid drugs. The receptors come from a woman under 30 with Graves disease. Each CDR3 is given without its conserved first and last residue. D genes are given only for firm matches. Expanded clones are given a class, and other clones once, few, many or no size at all.

clone_size d_call j_call v_call cdr3_aa
many . TRBJ2-1 TRBV20-1 SATGRGRGAHEQF
. . TRBJ2-3 TRBV9 ASSVHGSADTQY
. . TRBJ1-6 TRBV25-1 ASSEWGQGPQYNSPLH
many TRBD2 TRBJ2-1 TRBV12-3/TRBV12-4 ASSFGGLVNEQF
few TRBD2 TRBJ2-1 TRBV7-9 ASSFWREYNEQF
many . TRBJ2-3 TRBV10-3 AISPLTTDTQY
. TRBD1 TRBJ2-7 TRBV25-1 ASCPGTGNYEQY
many TRBD1 TRBJ2-7 TRBV6-1 ASSNRDRGYEQY
many TRBD1 TRBJ2-1 TRBV9 ASSVEPGQIYNEQF
few . TRBJ2-5 TRBV28 AGRSRGQETQY
many TRBD2 TRBJ2-1 TRBV27 ASSPSSGPYNEQF
many . TRBJ2-5 TRBV10-3 AIRREGEQETQY
many TRBD1 TRBJ2-7 TRBV2 ASSERTGDYEQY
. TRBD1 TRBJ1-3 TRBV29-1 SAGQGAGNTIY
. . TRBJ1-4 TRBV5-1 ASSLEGGRGEELF
many TRBD2 TRBJ2-7 TRBV20-1 SAPTSGDYEQY
many TRBD2 TRBJ2-3 TRBV11-2 ASSLDRLAGDTQY
few . TRBJ1-1 TRBV28 ASSYAEIKNTEAF
few TRBD1 TRBJ2-7 TRBV20-1 SARDPTGYEQY
. TRBD2 TRBJ2-1 TRBV19 ASMRSSGFNSYNEQF
. . TRBJ2-3 TRBV7-3 ASSQGRGPTDTQY
. . TRBJ2-5 TRBV5-6 ASSMRTGGSSVCGRARETQY